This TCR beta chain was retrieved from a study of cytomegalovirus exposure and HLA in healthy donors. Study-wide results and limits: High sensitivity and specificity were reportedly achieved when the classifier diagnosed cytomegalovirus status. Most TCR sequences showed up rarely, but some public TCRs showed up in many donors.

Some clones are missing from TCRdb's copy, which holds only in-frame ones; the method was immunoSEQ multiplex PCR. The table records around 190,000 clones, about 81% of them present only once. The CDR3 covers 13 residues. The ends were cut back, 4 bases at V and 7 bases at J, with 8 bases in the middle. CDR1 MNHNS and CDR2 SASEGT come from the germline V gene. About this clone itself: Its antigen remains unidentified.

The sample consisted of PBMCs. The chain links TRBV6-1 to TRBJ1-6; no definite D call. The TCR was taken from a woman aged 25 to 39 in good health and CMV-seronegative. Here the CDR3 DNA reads TGTGCCAGCAGTGGGAGCCTCAATTCACCCCTCCACTTT. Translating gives CASSGSLNSPLHF.